Listed here are 27 T cell receptor beta chains from one sample, sequenced in a study of tumor-infiltrating lymphocytes in glioblastoma multiforme. TCR beta libraries were built from RNA through three nested multiplex PCR rounds using modified ARM-PCR. Each CDR3 protein is one row after TCRdb ran MiXCR on the multiplex PCR reads. The top ten clones hold roughly a third of a sample with about 32,000 distinct CDR3 sequences, 60% to 65% of them seen once. Sequencing was done on a sample of brain tumor tissue. These receptors came from a male donor with glioblastoma.

This clonotype came up a few times. This may be a read error, as it is one base from a much larger clone. This sequence joins TRBV14 and TRBJ2-6; possibly TRBD1 for D (5 bases). This CDR3 is built from 17 residues. Germline CDR1 reads SGHDN; CDR2 reads FVKESK. V was shortened by 4 bases and J by 2 bases, with 15 bases between the two germline ends. This CDR3 is CASSPQQETPGANVLTF. CDR3 sequence (DNA): TGTGCCAGCAGCCCGCAACAGGAAACCCCTGGGGCCAACGTCCTGACTTTC. The variable domain in full, completed from reference TRBV14 and TRBJ2-6, reads EAGVTQFPSHSVIEKGQTVTLRCDPISGHDNLYWYRRVMGKEIKFLLHFVKESKQDESGMPNNRFLAERTGGTYSTLKVQPAELEDSGVYFCASSPQQETPGANVLTFGAGSRLTVL.

Many counts were recorded for this clonotype. The rearrangement joins TRBV5-1 to TRBJ2-7; no clear D gene. The V gene's germline CDR1 is SGHRS and CDR2 YFSETQ. Trimming took off 0 bases at V and 10 bases at J, with 17 bases between the two ends. CDR3 length: 14 residues. The CDR3 sequence is CASSLDQRELPQYF. CDR3 DNA: TGCGCCAGCAGCTTGGATCAAAGGGAACTACCCCAGTACTTC.

The chain joins TRBV28 to TRBJ2-1, with a possible D match to TRBD2 (5 bases). Germline CDR1 reads MDHEN; CDR2 reads SYDVKM. The CDR3 loop spans 14 amino acids. V was pared by 5 bases and J by 0 bases, with 8 bases between. CDR3 DNA: TGTGCCAGCAGTCCCACTAGCTCCTACAATGAGCAGTTCTTC. This encodes CASSPTSSYNEQFF. The full variable domain, in which reference TRBV28 and TRBJ2-1 provide the parts outside the CDR3, is DVKVTQSSRYLVKRTGEKVFLECVQDMDHENMFWYRQDPGLGLRLIYFSYDVKMKEKGDIPEGYSVSREKKERFSLILESASTNQTSMYLCASSPTSSYNEQFFGPGTRLTVL.

V is TRBV29-1 and J is TRBJ2-1, with D possibly being TRBD2 (6 bases). V lost 7 bases, J lost 8 bases, and 18 bases lay in between. The CDR3 covers 13 residues. CDR1 SQVTM and CDR2 ANQGSEA come from the germline V gene. The CDR3 coding sequence is TGCAGCGCGGGACTGGCCTCCTTCTATGAGCAGTTCTTC. Translation: CSAGLASFYEQFF.

Comments on this clonotype: The junction shows a germline mismatch at one end, possibly a read error. The V call is TRBV29-1, the J call TRBJ1-6; perhaps TRBD1 as D (5 bases). Per the germline V gene, CDR1 is SQVTM and CDR2 is ANQGSEA. The CDR3 covers 13 residues. CDR3 in DNA: TGCAGCGTTGCCGGTGACAGAGAATCACGCCTCCACTTT. Protein sequence: CSVAGDRESRLHF.

This chain links TRBV4-1 with TRBJ1-1; 7 bases are a match to TRBD1. This CDR3 region has 17 residues. The V gene end was trimmed by 8 bases and the J gene end by 0 bases; junction bases not matched to a gene: 15. Germline values: CDR1 MGHRA, CDR2 YSYEKL. The CDR3 here is CASRGQVVSSMNTEAFF. In DNA, the CDR3 is TGCGCCAGCCGTGGACAGGTAGTCTCCTCGATGAACACTGAAGCTTTCTTT.

Points on this clonotype: It is likely a read error, because the conserved phenylalanine at the end of the CDR3 is missing. The chain joins TRBV18 to TRBJ2-5; 7 bases match TRBD1. CDR3 size: 14 residues. CDR1 is KGHSH and CDR2 is LQKENI in the germline V gene. V shed 6 bases, J shed 2 bases, and the junction held 6 bases outside the gene matches. The CDR3 here is CASSWDRRQETQYS. The CDR3 coding sequence is TGTGCCAGCTCCTGGGACAGACGACAAGAGACCCAGTACTCC.

V is TRBV20-1 and J is TRBJ1-4; 8 bases fit TRBD1. The CDR3 length is 13 residues. Germline V lookup: CDR1 DFQATT, CDR2 SNEGSKA (reference sequence). V lost 5 bases, J lost 8 bases, and 7 bases stayed unmatched. The CDR3 bases are TGCAGTGCTGAACAGGGGGTCGGCGAAAAACTGTTTTTT. This sequence encodes CSAEQGVGEKLFF.

Notes on this clonotype: The junction differs from germline at one of its ends, possibly a read error. V usage is TRBV20-1 and J usage is TRBJ2-1; D is perhaps TRBD1 (5 bases). CDR3 length: 14 residues. The germline CDR1 and CDR2 sequences are DFQATT and SNEGSKA (reference sequence). CDR3: CSVRDEAGLYEQFF. The DNA for the CDR3 is TGTAGTGTTAGAGATGAGGCAGGGCTATATGAGCAGTTCTTC.

About this clonotype itself: The junction departs from the called germline gene at one end, perhaps through a read error. This chain joins TRBV11-1 and TRBJ2-7; D tentatively reads TRBD1 or TRBD2 (5 bases each). CDR1 is SGHAT, CDR2 FQDESV, per germline (reference sequence). The CDR3 is 14 residues long. CDR3 sequence: CVSSLGTHTYEQCF. CDR3 nucleotides: TGTGTCAGCAGCCTGGGGACGCATACCTACGAGCAGTGCTTC.

The chain carries TRBV10-3 and TRBJ2-4; TRBD1 matches at 7 bases. The V and J ends lost 7 bases and 7 bases, in that order; junction bases with no gene match: 7. Germline V gene data show CDR1 as ENHRY and CDR2 as SYGVKD. The CDR3 loop spans 13 amino acids. The chain's CDR3 is CAINEDRENIQYF. The CDR3 DNA is TGTGCCATCAATGAAGACAGGGAGAACATTCAGTACTTC.

Of note for this clonotype: A much larger clone is a single base away; this may be a read error. The DNA for the CDR3 is TGCGGTGCTAGTTCTGCGGCAGATACGCAGTTTTTT. It specifies CGASSAADTQFF. This chain links TRBV20-1 with TRBJ2-3, with D uncertain. This CDR3 region has 12 residues. Germline V gene sequence: CDR1 DFQATT, CDR2 SNEGSKA (reference sequence).

Note on this clonotype: The junction departs from germline at one end; a sequencing error may be responsible. This chain uses TRBV11-3 with TRBJ2-1; 9 nucleotides line up with TRBD2. Germline assignment: CDR1 SGHNT and CDR2 YENEEA. This CDR3 is built from 20 residues. The CDR3 coding sequence is TGTGCCAGCAGCGGAGGATCTAGCGGGATAAGTTCGGGGCCCTACAATGAGCGGTCCTTC. Its protein is CASSGGSSGISSGPYNERSF.

Regarding this clonotype: Since no conserved phenylalanine or tryptophan closes the CDR3, a read error is the likely cause. The rearrangement links TRBV29-1 to TRBJ2-3; D remains ambiguous. This CDR3 is 14 amino acids long. Trimming took off 4 bases at V and 2 bases at J, with 13 bases between the two ends. Germline lookup yields CDR1 SQVTM and CDR2 ANQGSEA. CDR3 residues: CSVVDIRFTDTQYL. The CDR3 DNA reads TGCAGCGTTGTAGATATAAGGTTCACAGATACGCAGTATTTA.

The chain uses TRBV6-6 and TRBJ2-7; D assignment may be TRBD1 or TRBD2 (5 bases each). The CDR3 totals 15 residues. Germline assignment: CDR1 MNHNY and CDR2 SVGAGI (reference sequence). Trimming shortened V by 5 bases and J by 4 bases, and 18 bases separated the two germline ends. The CDR3 loop reads CASSLHWDGGYEQYF. CDR3 nucleotide sequence: TGTGCCAGCAGTCTGCACTGGGACGGTGGGTACGAGCAGTACTTC.

Only one count was recorded for this clonotype. A much bigger clone sits one base away, suggesting this may be a read error. The conserved final phenylalanine or tryptophan is absent from the CDR3, which likely points to a read error. The V and J genes are TRBV10-3 and TRBJ1-1; D gene unclear. CDR3 length equals 11 residues. CDR1 and CDR2 from the germline V gene are ENHRY and SYGVKD. The V gene lost 7 bases and the J gene lost 10 bases, with 13 bases spanning the gap. The CDR3 sequence is CAINVGQRAFL. The DNA for the CDR3 is TGTGCCATCAATGTTGGTCAGAGAGCTTTCCTT.

The V gene is TRBV14, the J gene TRBJ2-7, with TRBD1 matching 7 bases. The length of the CDR3 is 14 residues. Germline V gene data show CDR1 as SGHDN and CDR2 as FVKESK. V dropped 3 bases and J dropped 6; count of bases not matched to a gene: 8. The CDR3 bases are TGTGCCAGCAGCCATGGGGAGACAGGGACCGAGCAGTACTTC. Encoded protein: CASSHGETGTEQYF.

The CDR3 DNA follows: TGTGCCAGCAGCTTCGGAGCGAACACCGGGGAGCTGTTTTTT. Translation gives CASSFGANTGELFF. The chain combines TRBV11-3 with TRBJ2-2; D gene uncertain. The V end was cut by 3 bases, the J end by 0 bases, with 5 bases between. Germline V gene data show CDR1 as SGHNT and CDR2 as YENEEA. This CDR3 comprises 14 residues.

Of note for this clonotype: No conserved phenylalanine or tryptophan is present at the end of the CDR3, so a read error is the likely explanation. V usage is TRBV12-3 or TRBV12-4 and J usage is TRBJ2-7; D remains unclear. The germline V and J ends were trimmed by 2 bases and 1 base, with 15 bases remaining between them. The CDR3 length is 16 residues. In nucleotides, the CDR3 is TGTGCCAGCAGTTTACTTAGGGCCCCCTCTTCCTACGAGCAGTACCTC. Translated: CASSLLRAPSSYEQYL.

In this sample, this clonotype turned up once. The rearrangement links TRBV20-1 to TRBJ2-3; 8 bases align to TRBD2. V dropped 8 bases and J dropped 4; count of bases not matched to a gene: 17. The CDR3 spans 16 residues. Germline lookup yields CDR1 DFQATT and CDR2 SNEGSKA (reference sequence). CDR3 sequence reads: CSTGVGGARDADTQYF. In DNA form, the CDR3 reads TGCAGTACTGGAGTCGGGGGGGCGAGGGACGCAGATACGCAGTATTTT.

Comments on this clonotype: Likely a read error: the CDR3 ends without its conserved phenylalanine or tryptophan. V and J are TRBV6-1 and TRBJ2-5; D may be TRBD1 (5 bases). Trimming removed 8 bases at V and 4 bases at J, with 17 bases between. The CDR3 contains 14 residues. The germline CDR1 and CDR2 sequences are MNHNS and SASEGT. The DNA for the CDR3 is TGTGCCAGCTCCCGGACAACGAAAGGAGAGACCCAGTACTTA. Its protein is CASSRTTKGETQYL.

As concerns this clonotype: It may be a read error: a sequence one base away is much more abundant. In nucleotides, the CDR3 is TGTGCCTTGAGTCCTTTCACAGGGGTCCAAGAGACCCAGTACTTC. Translating gives CALSPFTGVQETQYF. This rearrangement joins TRBV30 to TRBJ2-5, with 7 bases lining up with TRBD1. The CDR3 is 15 residues long. Germline assignment: CDR1 GTSNPN and CDR2 SVGIG (reference sequence).

This clonotype was detected many times. The chain employs TRBV20-1 and TRBJ2-7; possibly TRBD1 for D (6 bases). This CDR3 is built from 14 residues. Germline V gene lookup returns CDR1 DFQATT and CDR2 SNEGSKA (reference sequence). With 3 bases removed from V and 9 bases from J, the gap between germline ends came to 21 bases. The CDR3 DNA follows: TGCAGTGCTAGGGAAACAGGGTTGCGTGACGGGCAGTACTTC. Translation: CSARETGLRDGQYF.

In its sample, this clonotype was seen many times. V and J are TRBV30 and TRBJ1-3; D is uncertain. Trimming took off 3 bases at V and 0 bases at J, with 9 bases between the two ends. From germline, CDR1 is GTSNPN and CDR2 SVGIG (reference sequence). The CDR3 contains 14 residues. CDR3 residues: CAWSEGNSGNTIYF. In nucleotides, the CDR3 is TGTGCCTGGAGCGAAGGTAACTCTGGAAACACCATATATTTT.

Remarks on this clonotype: Its ends do not fully match the called genes, so a read error is possible. This chain uses TRBV29-1 with TRBJ1-4; maybe TRBD1 (5 bases). The length of the CDR3 is 13 residues. Germline CDR1 SQVTM, CDR2 ANQGSEA. For the CDR3, the DNA is TGTAGCGTTGAGTCAGGGTTCGGCGAAGAACTGTTTTTT. Its translation: CSVESGFGEELFF.

The V call is TRBV11-2, the J call TRBJ2-1, with 7 bases lining up with TRBD2. Unmatched junction bases numbered 5, after V lost 5 bases and J lost 7 bases. The CDR3 sequence is 13 residues long. Germline values: CDR1 SGHAT, CDR2 FQNNGV. The CDR3 loop reads CASSRIGGNEQFF. In nucleotides, the CDR3 is TGTGCCAGCAGCCGCATCGGGGGGAATGAGCAGTTCTTC.

Note on this clonotype: One end of the junction fails to match germline, which may point to a read error. The V call is TRBV20-1, the J call TRBJ1-2, with 8 bases lining up with TRBD1. This CDR3 comprises 13 residues. Germline loops: CDR1 DFQATT, CDR2 SNEGSKA (reference sequence). CDR3 in amino acids: CNARRTGSGGYIF. For the CDR3, the DNA is TGCAATGCTAGACGGACAGGGTCAGGGGGCTACATCTTC.